Each of the 10 T cell receptor beta chains below was sequenced from the same sample in a study of OX40 agonist ivuxolimab in advanced cancers. Clones were read by immunoSEQ multiplex PCR, and TCRdb kept only the in-frame ones, dropping some. Of some 70,000 clones in the sample, around 88% are singletons; the top ten hold 2.5% to 3.5%. The specimen comprised CD4+ or CD8+ T cells sorted from blood, sampled in a trial of the OX40 agonist ivuxolimab. These receptor sequences come from an adult with an advanced solid tumor such as melanoma, head and neck, liver or kidney cancer.

The rearrangement uses TRBV27 and TRBJ2-1, with D tentatively TRBD2 (6 bases). V was pared by 10 bases and J by 2 bases, with 15 bases between. The CDR3 contains 14 residues. CDR1 and CDR2 from the germline V gene are MNHEY and SMNVEV (reference sequence). CDR3 amino acids: CATFNGGAYNEQFF. The DNA of the CDR3 is TGTGCCACCTTTAACGGGGGTGCCTACAATGAGCAGTTCTTC.

A few counts support this clone. The chain uses TRBV7-6 and TRBJ2-3; no definite D call. The CDR3 spans 15 residues. Germline V gene lookup returns CDR1 SGHVS and CDR2 FNYEAQ. V lost 1 base and J lost 3, with 11 bases in between. The CDR3 is CASSLVPDGTDTQYF. In nucleotides, the CDR3 is TGTGCCAGCAGCTTAGTCCCAGATGGGACAGATACGCAGTATTTT.

V and J are TRBV14 and TRBJ2-3, with no clear D. The CDR3 is 14 amino acids. Trimming took off 3 bases at V and 4 bases at J, with 11 bases between the two ends. Germline V gene lookup returns CDR1 SGHDN and CDR2 FVKESK. CDR3 residues: CASSQPGRPDTQYF. The CDR3 DNA sequence: TGTGCCAGCAGCCAGCCGGGTCGACCAGATACGCAGTATTTT.

The CDR3 region is CASSLGVGGGQPQHF. DNA of the CDR3: TGTGCCAGCAGCTTGGGGGTTGGGGGGGGTCAGCCCCAGCATTTT. This chain connects TRBV5-8 to TRBJ1-5; tentative D call: TRBD1 (5 bases). V shed 0 bases and J shed 6 bases, with 13 bases lying between them. This CDR3 region has 15 residues. Germline-derived CDR1 and CDR2 are SGHTS and YDEGEE.

Relative to its sample, this clone is medium-sized. This sequence joins TRBV6-5 and TRBJ1-5; 8 positions agree with TRBD1. There are 15 residues in the CDR3. The V gene's germline CDR1 is MNHEY and CDR2 SVGAGI. V dropped 2 bases and J dropped 6; count of bases not matched to a gene: 6. The CDR3 sequence is CASSYDYRGGQPQHF. Here the CDR3 DNA reads TGTGCCAGCAGTTACGATTACAGGGGGGGTCAGCCCCAGCATTTT.

This clone came up a few times. The gene calls are TRBV19 and TRBJ1-3, with TRBD1 matching 10 bases. The trim removed 9 bases at V and 2 bases at J, leaving 13 bases unmatched. The germline gives CDR1 LNHDA, CDR2 SQIVND (reference sequence). The CDR3 length is 17 residues. CDR3: CASARDRGTETGNTIYF. In nucleotides, the CDR3 is TGTGCCAGCGCCCGGGACAGGGGTACCGAGACTGGAAACACCATATATTTT.

The chain combines TRBV28 with TRBJ2-7, with 8 bases that match TRBD2. From germline, CDR1 is MDHEN and CDR2 SYDVKM. This CDR3 contains 16 residues. After removal of 3 bases from V and 0 bases from J, the junction contained 7 bases not matched to a gene. The DNA of the CDR3 is TGTGCCAGCAGTTTCGCCCGGGGGGGCACCTCCTACGAGCAGTACTTC. Translation gives CASSFARGGTSYEQYF.

This clone was counted once. The V and J genes are TRBV2 and TRBJ2-7; weak D call: TRBD1 (6 bases). The CDR3 is made up of 15 amino acids. The germline V and J ends were trimmed by 6 bases and 3 bases, with 18 bases remaining between them. Germline values: CDR1 SNHLY, CDR2 FYNNEI. Here the CDR3 reads CASSIQGYLRYEQYF. In DNA form, the CDR3 reads TGTGCCAGCAGCATACAGGGTTATCTTCGCTACGAGCAGTACTTC.

CDR3 bases: TGTGCCAGCAGCGAACCCTTAGAAGGACCAACGACGGATAATTCACCCCTCCACTTT. Amino acid sequence: CASSEPLEGPTTDNSPLHF. V gene TRBV21-1 combines with J gene TRBJ1-6. TRBV21-1 is noted as a pseudogene. This CDR3 has 19 residues.

The rearrangement links TRBV11-3 to TRBJ1-1; D is unresolved. Trimming took 4 bases from V and 3 from J, leaving 12 bases between them. The CDR3 loop spans 14 amino acids. Germline V gives CDR1 SGHNT, CDR2 YENEEA. This chain's CDR3 is CASSSAPRDTEAFF. CDR3 coding DNA: TGTGCCAGCAGCTCCGCCCCCCGGGACACTGAAGCTTTCTTT. Full variable domain (rest looked up from reference TRBV11-3 and TRBJ1-1): EAGVVQSPRYKIIEKKQPVAFWCNPISGHNTLYWYLQNLGQGPELLIRYENEEAVDDSQLPKDRFSAERLKGVDSTLKIQPAELGDSAVYLCASSSAPRDTEAFFGQGTRLTVV.